A single sample gave rise to the 18 T cell receptor beta chains below, sequenced in a study of shared clonotypes between healthy human individuals. The naive CD8 subset, CD45RO-negative cells positively selected for CCR7, excluded terminally differentiated effector memory CD45RA+ cells. Method: immunoSEQ multiplex PCR; TCRdb's copy keeps in-frame clones and lacks some. Of approximately 840,000 clones listed, around 96% were seen once; the top ten hold less than 0.25%. The material sequenced was naive CD8+ T cells sorted from blood. The receptor set was obtained from a man aged 30 to 39 in good health.

Only one count was recorded for this clone. V gene TRBV18 combines with J gene TRBJ2-7, with 7 bases lining up with TRBD1. The germline V gene has CDR1 KGHSH and CDR2 LQKENI. CDR3 length equals 16 residues. The ends lost 3 bases at V and 3 bases at J; junction bases unmatched: 11. CDR3 amino acids: CASSPTPGQTIYEQYF. The DNA of the CDR3 is TGTGCCAGCTCACCCACACCGGGACAGACGATCTACGAGCAGTACTTC.

This clone was seen just once. The chain has TRBV30 and TRBJ2-7, with TRBD1 matching over 7 bases. The CDR3 extends over 13 amino acids. V was pared by 2 bases and J by 3 bases, with 4 bases of the junction left unmatched. CDR1 and CDR2 from the germline V gene are GTSNPN and SVGIG (reference sequence). This CDR3 reads CAWSKRQGYEQYF. The DNA for the CDR3 is TGTGCCTGGAGTAAGAGACAGGGCTACGAGCAGTACTTC.

The CDR3 DNA sequence: TGTGCCAGCACCCACAGGGGGGCCACTGAAGCTTTCTTT. It yields the protein CASTHRGATEAFF. V usage is TRBV28 and J usage is TRBJ1-1; 8 positions agree with TRBD1. The CDR3 runs to 13 residues. The trim removed 7 bases at V and 4 bases at J, leaving 5 bases unmatched. Germline V gives CDR1 MDHEN, CDR2 SYDVKM.

This chain connects TRBV28 to TRBJ1-4; TRBD1 matches at 9 bases. Looked up from germline, CDR1 is MDHEN and CDR2 is SYDVKM. V trimming: 6 bases; J trimming: 0 bases; junction bases outside the gene matches: 8. The CDR3 covers 17 residues. In DNA form, the CDR3 reads TGTGCCAGCAGGTCCCGGGACAGGGTTGCAACTAATGAAAAACTGTTTTTT. Translated, it gives CASRSRDRVATNEKLFF.

A single count supports this clone. V usage is TRBV6-1 and J usage is TRBJ2-7, with unresolved D. Germline CDR1 reads MNHNS; CDR2 reads SASEGT. The CDR3 contains 14 residues. The V and J ends lost 2 bases and 3 bases respectively, with 11 bases between them. Here the CDR3 DNA reads TGTGCCAGCAGTGAAACGTTGGTCAACTACGAGCAGTACTTC. Translated, it gives CASSETLVNYEQYF.

This clone was seen a single time. J is TRBJ2-3 and V is TRBV6-5; 7 nucleotides match TRBD2. V shed 6 bases and J 0 bases; nucleotides not matched to a gene: 6. The CDR3 totals 15 residues. Germline V gives CDR1 MNHEY, CDR2 SVGAGI. DNA for the CDR3: TGTGCCAGCAGCCTCTATAGCGGGAGCACAGATACGCAGTATTTT. This sequence encodes CASSLYSGSTDTQYF.

The J gene is TRBJ2-7, the V gene TRBV18, with 8 nucleotides matching TRBD1. Losses at the gene ends were 3 bases for V and 3 bases for J; bases not matched to a gene: 10. The CDR3 contains 16 residues. Germline lookup yields CDR1 KGHSH and CDR2 LQKENI. CDR3 loop: CASSPKDRAHVYEQYF. The CDR3 DNA is TGTGCCAGCTCACCTAAGGACAGGGCCCATGTCTACGAGCAGTACTTC.

V gene TRBV29-1 combines with J gene TRBJ1-2; unclear D gene. Trimming shortened V by 7 bases and J by 0 bases, and 12 bases separated the two germline ends. This CDR3 comprises 13 residues. In germline, CDR1 is SQVTM, CDR2 ANQGSEA. CDR3 bases: TGCAGCGCAACGGTCCCAGCTAACTATGGCTACACCTTC. Encoded protein: CSATVPANYGYTF.

Comment on this clone: This sample also contains other DNA sequences that code for the same CDR3. The DNA for the CDR3 is TGTGCCAGCAGTGAAGGAGGGACAGATACGCAGTATTTT. This translates into CASSEGGTDTQYF. The rearrangement joins TRBV6-1 to TRBJ2-3; weak D call: TRBD2 (5 bases). The V end was cut by 1 base, the J end by 3 bases, with 5 bases between. CDR1 and CDR2 (germline): MNHNS, SASEGT. The CDR3 has 13 residues.

Concerning this clone: At the DNA level, this CDR3 is encoded by other sequences in the same sample as well. V and J are TRBV29-1 and TRBJ2-2; D assignment may be TRBD1 or TRBD2 (5 bases each). The V end lost 2 bases, the J end lost 1 base, and 8 bases lay between the germline ends. Looked up from germline, CDR1 is SQVTM and CDR2 is ANQGSEA. The CDR3 consists of 14 residues. CDR3 sequence: CSVERGVNTGELFF. The CDR3 DNA reads TGCAGCGTTGAAAGGGGAGTGAACACCGGGGAGCTGTTTTTT.

The rearrangement links TRBV7-9 to TRBJ1-1, with D perhaps TRBD1 (5 bases). The CDR3 contains 17 residues. V lost 4 bases to trimming and J lost 1 base, with 19 bases between them. The germline gives CDR1 SEHNR, CDR2 FQNEAQ (reference sequence). The CDR3 sequence: CASSSRTFWTGNTEAFF. The CDR3 DNA follows: TGTGCCAGCAGCTCGCGGACATTTTGGACGGGGAACACTGAAGCTTTCTTT.

V and J are TRBV5-4 and TRBJ2-7; D possibly uses TRBD1 or TRBD2 (6 bases each). CDR1 SGHNT and CDR2 YYREEE come from the germline V gene (reference sequence). The CDR3 loop spans 15 amino acids. With 4 bases removed from V and 3 bases from J, the gap between germline ends came to 17 bases. The CDR3 region has the DNA TGTGCCAGCAGCCCCCTGCCAGGGGAGGTCTACGAGCAGTACTTC. This gives the protein CASSPLPGEVYEQYF.

This sequence joins TRBV15 and TRBJ1-5; 9 bases map to TRBD1. Trimming removed 5 bases from V and 7 bases from J; junction bases left unmatched: 9. Germline CDR1 LNHNV, CDR2 YYDKDF (reference sequence). The CDR3 is 15 residues long. CDR3 nucleotides: TGTGCCACCAGCGAGGGACAGGGAGGGGGACAGCCCCAGCATTTT. This sequence encodes CATSEGQGGGQPQHF.

The chain joins TRBV5-1 to TRBJ2-7; D not certain. CDR3 size: 16 residues. Germline values: CDR1 SGHRS, CDR2 YFSETQ. Trimming took 0 bases from V and 7 from J, leaving 20 bases between them. The CDR3 region is CASSLALGLPPGEQYF. The CDR3, as DNA: TGCGCCAGCAGCTTGGCCTTGGGCTTACCCCCTGGGGAGCAGTACTTC.

The V gene is TRBV4-1, the J gene TRBJ2-5; 7 bases map to TRBD2. Germline trimming cut 3 bases from V and 5 bases from J; bases unmatched to any gene: 9. This CDR3 contains 15 residues. Germline V gene data show CDR1 as MGHRA and CDR2 as YSYEKL. The CDR3 here is CASSQWAGESETQYF. CDR3 bases: TGCGCCAGCAGCCAGTGGGCGGGAGAATCGGAGACCCAGTACTTC.

The V call is TRBV5-1, the J call TRBJ2-7; possibly TRBD1 for D (5 bases). Trimming removed 1 base from V and 1 base from J, with 12 bases in between. The CDR3 consists of 15 residues. Per the germline V gene, CDR1 is SGHRS and CDR2 is YFSETQ. For the CDR3, the DNA is TGCGCCAGCAGCTTGTGGCCAGGGAAATCCTACGAGCAGTACTTC. It is translated as CASSLWPGKSYEQYF.

This chain uses TRBV27 with TRBJ2-5, with D perhaps assigned TRBD1 or TRBD2 (5 bases each). This CDR3 has 14 residues. Trimming removed 11 bases at V and 2 bases at J, with 18 bases between. Germline V CDR1 and CDR2: MNHEY, SMNVEV (reference sequence). The CDR3 spells CASGLLGEQETQYF. Here the CDR3 DNA reads TGTGCCTCCGGTCTTCTGGGGGAACAAGAGACCCAGTACTTC.

The chain employs TRBV7-9 and TRBJ2-1; D possibly corresponds to TRBD1 (6 bases). The germline gives CDR1 SEHNR, CDR2 FQNEAQ (reference sequence). Trimming cost V 3 bases and J 8 bases, with 8 bases left between them. This CDR3 contains 12 residues. The CDR3 DNA follows: TGTGCCAGCAGCTTCAGGGGCGATGAGCAGTTCTTC. This gives the protein CASSFRGDEQFF.